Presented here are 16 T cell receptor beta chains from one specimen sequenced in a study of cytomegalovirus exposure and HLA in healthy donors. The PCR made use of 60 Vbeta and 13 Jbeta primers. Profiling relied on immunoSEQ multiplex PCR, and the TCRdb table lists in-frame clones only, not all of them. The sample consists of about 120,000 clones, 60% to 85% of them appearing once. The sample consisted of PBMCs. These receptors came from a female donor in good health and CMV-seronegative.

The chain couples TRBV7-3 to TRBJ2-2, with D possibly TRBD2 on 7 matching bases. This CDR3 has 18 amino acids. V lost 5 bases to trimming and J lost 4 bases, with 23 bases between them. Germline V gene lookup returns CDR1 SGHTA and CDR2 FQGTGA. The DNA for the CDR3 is TGTGCCAGCAGCCAGAATCCCCATGGCGGGGGCCTCACCGGGGAGCTGTTTTTT. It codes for CASSQNPHGGGLTGELFF.

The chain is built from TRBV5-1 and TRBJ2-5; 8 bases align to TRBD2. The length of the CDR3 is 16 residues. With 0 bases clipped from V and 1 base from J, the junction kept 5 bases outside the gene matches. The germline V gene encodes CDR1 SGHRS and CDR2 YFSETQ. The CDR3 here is CASSLEIAGPQETQYF. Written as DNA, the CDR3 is TGCGCCAGCAGCTTGGAGATAGCGGGGCCCCAAGAGACCCAGTACTTC.

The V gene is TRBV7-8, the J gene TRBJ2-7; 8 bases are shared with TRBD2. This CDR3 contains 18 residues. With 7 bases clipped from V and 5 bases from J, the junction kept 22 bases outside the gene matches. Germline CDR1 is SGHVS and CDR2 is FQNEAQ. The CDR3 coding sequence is TGTGCCAGCATAGCGGGGACGCCGGATCCCTTCAGCGGACACGAGCAGTACTTC. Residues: CASIAGTPDPFSGHEQYF.

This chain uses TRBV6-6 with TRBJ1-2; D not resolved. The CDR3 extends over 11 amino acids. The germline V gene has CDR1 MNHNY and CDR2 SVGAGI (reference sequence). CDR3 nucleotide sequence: TGTGCTTCCACCCCGGGATATGGCTACACCTTC. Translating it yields CASTPGYGYTF.

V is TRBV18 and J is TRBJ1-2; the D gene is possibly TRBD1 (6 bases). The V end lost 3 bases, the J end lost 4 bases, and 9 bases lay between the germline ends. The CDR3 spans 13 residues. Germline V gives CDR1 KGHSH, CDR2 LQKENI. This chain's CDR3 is CASSPGQSYGYTF. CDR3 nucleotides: TGTGCCAGCTCACCCGGACAGTCCTATGGCTACACCTTC.

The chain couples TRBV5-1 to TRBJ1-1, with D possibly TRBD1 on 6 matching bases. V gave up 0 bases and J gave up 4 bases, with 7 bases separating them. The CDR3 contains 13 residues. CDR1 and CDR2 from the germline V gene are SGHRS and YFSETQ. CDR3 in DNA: TGCGCCAGCAGCTTGGCAGGGGCCACTGAAGCTTTCTTT. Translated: CASSLAGATEAFF.

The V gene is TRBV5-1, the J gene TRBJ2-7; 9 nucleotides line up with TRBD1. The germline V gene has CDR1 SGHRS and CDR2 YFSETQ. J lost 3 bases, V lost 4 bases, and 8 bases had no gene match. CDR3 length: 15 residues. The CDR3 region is CASSPPGQGLYEQYF. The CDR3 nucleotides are TGCGCCAGCAGCCCACCGGGACAGGGCCTCTACGAGCAGTACTTC.

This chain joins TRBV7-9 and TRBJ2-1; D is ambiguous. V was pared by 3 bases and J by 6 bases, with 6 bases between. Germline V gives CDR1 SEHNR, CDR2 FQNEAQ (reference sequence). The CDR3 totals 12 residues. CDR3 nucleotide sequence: TGTGCCAGCAGCTTGATCGGCAATGAGCAGTTCTTC. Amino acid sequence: CASSLIGNEQFF.

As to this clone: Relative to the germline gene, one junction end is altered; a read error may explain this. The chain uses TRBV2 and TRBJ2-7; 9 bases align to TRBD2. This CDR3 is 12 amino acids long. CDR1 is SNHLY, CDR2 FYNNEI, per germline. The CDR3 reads CATSSGGYEQYF. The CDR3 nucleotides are TGTGCCACCAGTAGCGGGGGCTACGAGCAGTACTTC. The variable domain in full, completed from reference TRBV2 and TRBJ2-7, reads EPEVTQTPSHQVTQMGQEVILRCVPISNHLYFYWYRQILGQKVEFLVSFYNNEISEKSEIFDDQFSVERPDGSNFTLKIRSTKLEDSAMYFCATSSGGYEQYFGPGTRLTVT.

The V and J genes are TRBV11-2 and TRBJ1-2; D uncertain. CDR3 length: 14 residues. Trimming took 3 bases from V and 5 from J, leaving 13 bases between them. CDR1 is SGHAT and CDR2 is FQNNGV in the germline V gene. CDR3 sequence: CASSFAQAPYGYTF. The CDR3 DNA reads TGTGCCAGCAGCTTTGCGCAGGCCCCATATGGCTACACCTTC.

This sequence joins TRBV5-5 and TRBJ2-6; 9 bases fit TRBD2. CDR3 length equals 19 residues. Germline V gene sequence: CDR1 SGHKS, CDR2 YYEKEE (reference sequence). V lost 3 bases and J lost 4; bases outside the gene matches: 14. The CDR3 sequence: CASSSTRGGASSGANVLTF. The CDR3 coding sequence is TGTGCCAGCAGCTCCACCCGCGGGGGGGCCAGCTCGGGGGCCAACGTCCTGACTTTC.

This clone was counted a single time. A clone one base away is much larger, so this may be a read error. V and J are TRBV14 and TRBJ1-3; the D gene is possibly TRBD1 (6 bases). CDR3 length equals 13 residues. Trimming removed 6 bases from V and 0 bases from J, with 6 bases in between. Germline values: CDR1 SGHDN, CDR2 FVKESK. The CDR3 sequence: CASRDSSGNTIYF. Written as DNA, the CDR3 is TGTGCCAGCAGGGACAGCTCTGGAAACACCATATATTTT.

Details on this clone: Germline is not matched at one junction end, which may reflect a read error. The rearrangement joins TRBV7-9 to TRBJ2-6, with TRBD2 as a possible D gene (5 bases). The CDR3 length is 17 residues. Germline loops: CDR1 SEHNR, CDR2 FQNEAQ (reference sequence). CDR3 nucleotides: TGTTCCAGCAGCTTAGATTTCGGGGTTGACGGGGCCAACGTCCTGACTTTC. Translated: CSSSLDFGVDGANVLTF.

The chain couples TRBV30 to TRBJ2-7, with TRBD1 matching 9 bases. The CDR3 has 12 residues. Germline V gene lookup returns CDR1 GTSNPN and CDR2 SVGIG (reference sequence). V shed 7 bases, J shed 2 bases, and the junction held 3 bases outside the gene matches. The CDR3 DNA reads TGTGCCTTAGGACAGGGGACCTACGAGCAGTACTTC. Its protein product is CALGQGTYEQYF.

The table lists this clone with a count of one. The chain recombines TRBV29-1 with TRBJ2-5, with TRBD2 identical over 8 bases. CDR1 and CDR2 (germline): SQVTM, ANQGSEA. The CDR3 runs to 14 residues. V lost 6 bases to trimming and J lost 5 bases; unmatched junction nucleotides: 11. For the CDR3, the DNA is TGCAGCGTAGAGGGACTAGTTTTATCGGAGACCCAGTACTTC. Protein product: CSVEGLVLSETQYF.

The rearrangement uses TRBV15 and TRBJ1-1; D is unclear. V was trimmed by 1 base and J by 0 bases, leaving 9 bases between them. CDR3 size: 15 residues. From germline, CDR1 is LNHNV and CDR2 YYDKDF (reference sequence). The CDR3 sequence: CATSRAAKVNTEAFF. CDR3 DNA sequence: TGTGCCACCAGCAGAGCAGCGAAGGTGAACACTGAAGCTTTCTTT.